One sample yielded the 8 T cell receptor beta chains listed below, sequenced in a study of blood T cell repertoires in COVID-19 (dated by TCRdb to 2018 to 2020). Receptor libraries were prepared by the immunoSEQ multiplex PCR assay. As stored in TCRdb, this immuneACCESS dataset retains in-frame rearrangements with V and J assigned. A fraction of the clones does not appear; measured against another copy, unresolved V genes explain less than half of the discrepancy, and the remainder lacks a known reason. The sample table holds 290,000 or so clones, of which 75% to 95% were seen once. The top ten clonotypes cover 0.9% to 1.2% of the sample. The sequencing sample was made of PBMCs or T cells enriched from blood (not recorded which). These receptors originate from a woman aged 25 to 45 who had recovered from COVID-19.

V usage is TRBV19 and J usage is TRBJ2-5; the match to TRBD2 covers 7 bases. Germline assignment: CDR1 LNHDA and CDR2 SQIVND (reference sequence). CDR3 length: 15 amino acids. J gave up 0 bases and V 1 base, and 2 bases lay outside the gene matches. CDR3 DNA: TGTGCCAGTAGTATAGGGGGGGGGTACCAAGAGACCCAGTACTTC. Translating it yields CASSIGGGYQETQYF.

This chain joins TRBV7-3 and TRBJ2-2; 11 bases agree with TRBD2. V trimming: 5 bases; J trimming: 3 bases; junction bases outside the gene matches: 2. Germline assignment: CDR1 SGHTA and CDR2 FQGTGA. The CDR3 is 15 residues long. CDR3 nucleotide sequence: TGTGCCAGCAGCCCGGGACTAGCGGACACCGGGGAGCTGTTTTTT. Translation gives CASSPGLADTGELFF.

J is TRBJ2-7 and V is TRBV7-9; D is perhaps TRBD2 (6 bases). V lost 10 bases to trimming and J lost 3 bases, with 16 bases between them. Germline-derived CDR1 and CDR2 are SEHNR and FQNEAQ (reference sequence). The CDR3 covers 13 residues. The CDR3 sequence is CAISHGGVYEQYF. The CDR3 coding sequence is TGTGCCATCTCCCACGGGGGAGTCTACGAGCAGTACTTC.

The rearrangement uses TRBV25-1 and TRBJ2-2, with a weak D call TRBD2 (6 bases). This CDR3 spans 16 amino acids. In germline, CDR1 is MGHDK, CDR2 SYGVNS. The V end lost 2 bases, the J end lost 1 base, and 11 bases lay between the germline ends. CDR3 in amino acids: CASSELGGMNTGELFF. As DNA, the CDR3 is TGTGCCAGCAGTGAACTGGGCGGGATGAACACCGGGGAGCTGTTTTTT.

The gene calls are TRBV19 and TRBJ1-1; D is perhaps TRBD1 (6 bases). Germline assignment: CDR1 LNHDA and CDR2 SQIVND (reference sequence). Trimming cost V 7 bases and J 3 bases, with 15 bases left between them. This CDR3 has 14 residues. The CDR3 sequence is CASTKQGLDTEAFF. The CDR3, as DNA: TGTGCCAGTACAAAACAGGGTTTGGACACTGAAGCTTTCTTT. Full variable domain (remainder filled in from reference TRBV19 and TRBJ1-1): DGGITQSPKYLFRKEGQNVTLSCEQNLNHDAMYWYRQDPGQGLRLIYYSQIVNDFQKGDIAEGYSVSREKKESFPLTVTSAQKNPTAFYLCASTKQGLDTEAFFGQGTRLTVV.

The CDR3 bases are TGTGCCAGCAGCTTGAACAGGGAAGTTCGCGGCTACACCTTC. Residues: CASSLNREVRGYTF. The V call is TRBV5-6, the J call TRBJ1-2, with D possibly being TRBD1 (6 bases). Trimming stripped 1 base from V and 8 bases from J, with 15 bases between. This CDR3 has 14 amino acids. The V gene's germline CDR1 is SGHDT and CDR2 YYEEEE. Full variable domain (missing parts from reference TRBV5-6 and TRBJ1-2): DAGVTQSPTHLIKTRGQQVTLRCSPKSGHDTVSWYQQALGQGPQFIFQYYEEEERQRGNFPDRFSGHQFPNYSSELNVNALLLGDSALYLCASSLNREVRGYTFGSGTRLTVV.

The chain carries TRBV5-4 and TRBJ2-7, with D tentatively TRBD1 (5 bases). V was pared by 0 bases and J by 2 bases, with 9 bases between. Per the germline V gene, CDR1 is SGHNT and CDR2 is YYREEE (reference sequence). The CDR3 spans 14 residues. The CDR3 sequence is CASSLGQNTYEQYF. The CDR3 coding sequence is TGTGCCAGCAGCTTGGGACAGAATACCTACGAGCAGTACTTC.

The chain has TRBV14 and TRBJ1-2; D remains unclear. The CDR3 totals 14 residues. Trimming took 0 bases from V and 2 from J, leaving 7 bases between them. Per the germline V gene, CDR1 is SGHDN and CDR2 is FVKESK. CDR3 in amino acids: CASSQDRKNYGYTF. As DNA, the CDR3 is TGTGCCAGCAGCCAAGATAGAAAAAACTATGGCTACACCTTC.